This passage covers 20 T cell receptor beta chains from one sample sequenced in a study of control samples from healthy donors and cancer patients. Sequencing was performed with immunoSEQ multiplex PCR; in TCRdb, only in-frame clones are kept and a portion is missing. Among roughly 98,000 clones, roughly 86% were seen once, and the ten largest hold around 9.5%. The sample taken for sequencing was blood. These receptors were obtained from a woman aged 55-69 years in good health.

The J gene is TRBJ2-2, the V gene TRBV28; D is undetermined. The CDR3 runs to 12 residues. V was cut by 2 bases and J by 8 bases, with 6 bases left in between. Germline CDR1 MDHEN, CDR2 SYDVKM. The CDR3: CASSLPKGELFF. The CDR3 DNA reads TGTGCCAGCAGTTTACCCAAGGGGGAGCTGTTTTTT.

The genes are TRBV10-3 and TRBJ2-7, with 7 bases aligning to TRBD1. J lost 6 bases, V lost 2 bases, and 10 bases had no gene match. This CDR3 is built from 15 residues. Germline values: CDR1 ENHRY, CDR2 SYGVKD. As DNA, the CDR3 is TGTGCCATCAGTGAGGAGGACAGGCGGCTGGGCGAGCAGTACTTC. Translation: CAISEEDRRLGEQYF.

V and J are TRBV13 and TRBJ2-3; 13 nucleotides align to TRBD2. Germline CDR1 is PRHDT and CDR2 is FYEKMQ (reference sequence). CDR3 size: 18 residues. The trim removed 5 bases at V and 2 bases at J, leaving 10 bases unmatched. This chain's CDR3 is CASSPLGTSGDFTDTQYF. The DNA of the CDR3 is TGTGCCAGCAGCCCCCTAGGGACTAGCGGGGACTTCACAGATACGCAGTATTTT.

The V call is TRBV4-3, the J call TRBJ2-1; TRBD1 agrees at 8 bases. There are 14 residues in the CDR3. Per germline, CDR1 LGHNA and CDR2 YSLEER. The J segment lost 8 bases and the V segment lost 4 bases, leaving 7 bases of the junction unmatched. The CDR3 loop reads CASSPDRGRDEQFF. The CDR3 DNA reads TGCGCCAGCAGCCCTGACAGGGGACGGGATGAGCAGTTCTTC.

The genes are TRBV12-3 or TRBV12-4 and TRBJ1-6; perhaps TRBD1 as D (6 bases). Trimming shortened V by 3 bases and J by 6 bases, and 6 bases separated the two germline ends. The CDR3 loop spans 13 amino acids. CDR3 DNA: TGTGCCAGCAGTTTCAGGGGTAATTCACCCCTCCACTTT. It is translated as CASSFRGNSPLHF.

The J gene is TRBJ1-1, the V gene TRBV3-1 (or the pseudogene TRBV3-2), with 7 bases lining up with TRBD1. The CDR3 length is 14 residues. Germline-derived CDR1 and CDR2 are LGHDT and YNNKEL (reference sequence). V dropped 5 bases and J dropped 4; count of bases not matched to a gene: 7. The CDR3 DNA reads as TGTGCCAGCAGCACCTTACAGGGGAGCACTGAAGCTTTCTTT. It yields the protein CASSTLQGSTEAFF.

This chain links TRBV6-6 with TRBJ2-1; TRBD1 matches 7 bases. This CDR3 spans 14 amino acids. CDR1 is MNHNY, CDR2 SVGAGI, per germline (reference sequence). The V and J ends lost 4 bases and 5 bases, in that order; junction bases with no gene match: 5. The CDR3 nucleotides read TGTGCCAGCAGTTTATTTGGACAGGACAATGAGCAGTTCTTC. This encodes CASSLFGQDNEQFF.

This clone has only a few counts. The chain couples TRBV11-2 to TRBJ2-3; no clear D. Germline CDR1 and CDR2: SGHAT and FQNNGV. This CDR3 is built from 12 residues. V was pared by 5 bases and J by 2 bases, with 5 bases between. The CDR3, as DNA: TGTGCCAGCAGCCTTACCACAGATACGCAGTATTTT. Its translation: CASSLTTDTQYF. Together with reference TRBV11-2 and TRBJ2-3, the CDR3 gives the full variable domain: EAGVAQSPRYKIIEKRQSVAFWCNPISGHATLYWYQQILGQGPKLLIQFQNNGVVDDSQLPKDRFSAERLKGVDSTLKIQPAKLEDSAVYLCASSLTTDTQYFGPGTRLTVL.

V is TRBV5-1 and J is TRBJ1-1; possible D gene TRBD1, 5 bases. In germline, CDR1 is SGHRS, CDR2 YFSETQ. This CDR3 comprises 14 residues. The V end lost 0 bases, the J end lost 2 bases, and 8 bases lay between the germline ends. Here the CDR3 DNA reads TGCGCCAGCAGCTTGGTTTGGGGCAACACTGAAGCTTTCTTT. It specifies CASSLVWGNTEAFF.

The gene calls are TRBV11-3 and TRBJ2-2; D is unclear. Germline CDR1 reads SGHNT; CDR2 reads YENEEA. This CDR3 has 14 amino acids. Trimming removed 3 bases from V and 7 bases from J, with 12 bases in between. CDR3 coding DNA: TGTGCCAGCAGCTTCCAGATCCCGGGCGGGGAGCTGTTTTTT. Residues: CASSFQIPGGELFF.

The V gene is TRBV5-1, the J gene TRBJ1-3; D is unclear. The germline CDR1 and CDR2 sequences are SGHRS and YFSETQ. Trimming stripped 2 bases from V and 2 bases from J, with 8 bases between. This CDR3 has 14 amino acids. The CDR3 reads CASSFQETGNTIYF. CDR3 bases: TGCGCCAGCAGCTTCCAGGAAACTGGAAACACCATATATTTT.

The CDR3 spells CASSSVATSTDTQYF. Written as DNA, the CDR3 is TGTGCCAGCAGCTCTGTAGCGACTAGCACAGATACGCAGTATTTT. The chain carries TRBV7-2 and TRBJ2-3; TRBD2 is a possible D gene (5 bases). This CDR3 region has 15 residues. V lost 4 bases, J lost 0 bases, and 11 bases lay in between. The germline CDR1 and CDR2 sequences are SGHTA and FQGNSA.

V gene TRBV4-1 combines with J gene TRBJ1-3; D is undetermined. V lost 8 bases and J lost 1, with 9 bases in between. CDR1 is MGHRA and CDR2 is YSYEKL in the germline V gene. The CDR3 has 13 residues. CDR3 protein: CASADGSGNTIYF. The CDR3 region has the DNA TGCGCCAGCGCGGACGGGTCTGGAAACACCATATATTTT.

The chain combines TRBV12-2 with TRBJ2-1; TRBD2 is the table's D call and was not checked against the DNA. TRBV12-2 has pseudogene status. The CDR3 contains 21 residues. This chain's CDR3 is CASRLAPPGLAGRSSYNEQFF. CDR3 coding DNA: TGTGCAAGTCGCTTAGCCCCTCCGGGACTAGCGGGGCGCAGCTCCTACAATGAGCAGTTCTTC.

The V gene is TRBV2, the J gene TRBJ1-2, with D unclear. The CDR3 is 15 residues long. Trimming took 7 bases from V and 1 from J, leaving 16 bases between them. From germline, CDR1 is SNHLY and CDR2 FYNNEI. The CDR3 sequence is CASTPRTSNNYGYTF. The DNA for the CDR3 is TGTGCCAGCACTCCCCGGACGTCCAATAACTATGGCTACACCTTC.

This clone occurred a few times. This sequence joins TRBV3-1 (or the pseudogene TRBV3-2) and TRBJ1-3, with D unclear. This CDR3 has 13 residues. CDR1 LGHDT and CDR2 YNNKEL come from the germline V gene (reference sequence). With 5 bases removed from V and 3 bases from J, the gap between germline ends came to 8 bases. The CDR3 bases are TGTGCCAGCAGCGGCCTACATGGAAACACCATATATTTT. Translation gives CASSGLHGNTIYF.

This clone came up a few times. The chain couples TRBV14 to TRBJ2-4, with D uncertain. V was pared by 1 base and J by 10 bases, with 11 bases between. The germline V gene encodes CDR1 SGHDN and CDR2 FVKESK. The length of the CDR3 is 13 residues. CDR3 coding DNA: TGTGCCAGCAGCCAAGTCGGCGTAATGATTCAGTACTTC. Translating it yields CASSQVGVMIQYF.

The rearrangement joins TRBV5-1 to TRBJ2-1; 10 bases match TRBD1. Germline V gene data show CDR1 as SGHRS and CDR2 as YFSETQ. After removal of 4 bases from V and 6 bases from J, the junction contained 4 bases not matched to a gene. This CDR3 has 14 amino acids. CDR3 amino acids: CASSPGTGVNEQFF. Here the CDR3 DNA reads TGCGCCAGCAGCCCCGGGACAGGGGTCAATGAGCAGTTCTTC.

A few counts support this clone. The chain joins TRBV21-1 to TRBJ1-2; the D call in the table, TRBD1, was not verified against the DNA. TRBV21-1 has pseudogene status. The CDR3 loop spans 19 amino acids. The CDR3 DNA reads TGTGCCAGCAGCAAAGCGCTTTTACTTTTCGGGGCAGGGGGTCATGGCTACACCTTC. This codes for CASSKALLLFGAGGHGYTF.

The chain uses TRBV3-1 (or the pseudogene TRBV3-2) and TRBJ2-1; the D is unclear. Looked up from germline, CDR1 is LGHDT and CDR2 is YNNKEL (reference sequence). V lost 2 bases and J 7 bases, leaving 12 bases between the germline ends. The CDR3 covers 14 residues. The CDR3 loop reads CASSQSELRNEQFF. In DNA form, the CDR3 reads TGTGCCAGCAGCCAATCCGAGTTACGAAATGAGCAGTTCTTC.